The present T cell receptor (beta chain) was sequenced within a study of beta chain features in type 1 diabetes (dated by TCRdb to the late 2010s). About the study as a whole: Patients and healthy donors did not differ in mean age, gender distribution, total cell number or subset yield. A total of roughly 99 million sorted cells were examined across all samples, and the number of cells per subset was strongly correlated with RNA yield. The study compared TCRB repertoires of sorted circulating CD4+ T cell subsets between recently diagnosed type 1 diabetes patients and matched healthy donors. Whereas all 28 donors provided naive and central memory subsets, regulatory and stem cell-like memory subsets were isolated from just 8 patients and roughly 8 healthy donors. What the authors observed across the whole study: In all four CD4+ subsets, TCRB CDR3 length was moderately but significantly shorter in type 1 diabetes patients. Naive, central memory and regulatory TCRB repertoires appeared more similar among patients than among healthy donors. Fewer insertions and more nucleotide deletions at VDJ recombination sites were observed in patients with type 1 diabetes, implying thymic rearrangement abnormalities. Shorter templates might be favored by PCR, yet because patient and control samples were amplified and corrected together, any such skew would affect both groups equally. Because small numbers of individuals were included in the HLA sub-analyses, any influence of HLA type on TCRB rearrangement was left unresolved. Because cDNA was sequenced instead of genomic DNA, activated cells with high expression could be over-represented, although the groups did not differ in activation or CD3 levels.

A single peripheral blood draw of roughly 0.11 L on average was collected from each donor into heparinised tubes. A BD FACSAria II was used to sort naive, central memory, regulatory and stem cell-like memory CD4+ T cells with a panel that included CD45RO, CCR7, CD25, CD127, CD95 and CD27. All sorted populations exceeded 95% purity. Right away, PBMCs were isolated by Lymphoprep density gradient centrifugation and were stained directly, with no culture step. So that batch effects would be minimized, each experiment stained and sorted samples in pairs, pairing one healthy donor with one patient. This clone was counted between two and nine times. The antigen it binds to is not known. No much larger clonotype is one base removed from it; base qualities were not supplied. The entire isolated RNA was reverse transcribed using the High Capacity cDNA Reverse Transcription Kit, and thus expressed TCRB transcripts were sequenced. Deep immunoSEQ sequencing was performed on naive, central memory and regulatory T cell samples, with an average of roughly 3.6 million total reads per sample. Sorted cells were lysed in RLT buffer and RNA was extracted with DNase-treated RNeasy Micro or Mini kits, depending on cell number. Each cell subset was processed on its own to prevent cross-contamination, while patient and healthy donor samples were processed together. The immunoSEQ multiplex PCR was used to amplify TCRB sequences from cDNA, generating 87-bp fragments that spanned the CDR3 region. Sequencing of the amplicons was done on the Illumina HiSeq platform. In the paper's pipeline: PCR bias was corrected computationally using synthetic template baselines, and reads within Hamming distance 2 were collapsed, with unmergeable singletons discarded. Reads were aligned against IMGT to assign V, D and J genes, CDR3 length and insertions or deletions at six rearrangement sites. Within each subset, clonotype counts were normalized to sorted cell number, after which true diversity and Gini coefficients were computed with the tcR R package. The overlap coefficient, calculated on TCRB nucleotide sequences, was used to quantify repertoire sharing. Drawn from immuneACCESS, this table holds only the in-frame rearrangements with V and J called that TCRdb kept. Clones are partly lost; checked studies trace under half to an unresolved V gene and leave the rest unexplained. V, J and clone size reflect that table, while D and trimming were determined from the DNA. The sample records roughly 140,000 clones, approximately 10% of which are singletons. Clones ranked in the top ten supply 0.4% to 0.55% of the sample.

The CDR3 runs 14 amino acids, cysteine and phenylalanine included. Only the CDR3 part of the read is kept: 42 bases, read in frame from the first base. Between the V and J ends, shortened by 5 bases and 3 bases respectively, the junction contains 13 bases. CDR1 SGHAT and CDR2 FQNNGV are derived from the germline V gene. The receptor comes from a man aged 30 to 45 with type 1 diabetes. Recombination linked TRBV11-2 to TRBJ2-5; the D gene is perhaps TRBD2, from 5 matching bases. Sequenced material: central memory CD4+ T cells from blood. The CDR3 has the sequence CASSPERSKETQYF. Read as DNA, the sequence is TGTGCCAGCAGCCCGGAGCGGAGTAAAGAGACCCAGTACTTC.